The clone carrying this TCR beta chain was seen ten or more times. Its antigen remains unidentified. Germline V CDR1 and CDR2: SQVTM, ANQGSEA. V lost 6 bases, J lost 0 bases, and 5 bases stayed unmatched. The CDR3 totals 16 residues. This specimen comes from a study of identical twins. General study points: Low generation probability was overrepresented in out-of-frame alpha sequences shared by twins. Fewer insertions marked abundant cord blood beta clonotypes; young adult naive trended weakly, memory not at all. Out-of-frame TCR alpha sharing observed in monozygotic twins exceeded model estimates.

TCRdb reprocessed the 5' RACE reads via MiXCR and lists one record per CDR3 protein. The sample holds around 480,000 distinct CDR3 sequences, 13% to 15% seen once. The same data also went into a second study, on yellow fever vaccine responses in identical twins.

This TCR was recovered from a woman younger than 35 in good health. This chain connects TRBV29-1 to TRBJ2-1, with TRBD2 matching 13 bases. The sequencing sample was made of CD4+ T cells sorted from blood. The CDR3 protein is CSVLGTSGNSYNEQFF. Written as DNA, the CDR3 is TGCAGCGTCCTAGGGACTAGCGGGAACTCCTACAATGAGCAGTTCTTC.